This T cell receptor beta chain was recorded in a study of blood T cell repertoires in COVID-19. About the research overall: Acute and convalescent COVID-19 samples came from the United States, Italy and Spain. PBMCs, B-cell-depleted T cells, or T cells were the source of the cDNA or gDNA that made up the material.

In the study's own analysis: Amplification of reference gene primers was used by the study to estimate nucleated cell counts. Repertoires were generated with immunoSEQ multiplex PCR, while TCRdb's copy carries only in-frame clones and drops some. V, J and clone size derive from that table, while D and trimming were established from the DNA sequence. The sample carries about 150,000 clones, around 83% recorded once. The material sequenced was peripheral blood. This sequence originates from a woman aged 70-85 years who had recovered from COVID-19.

As DNA, the CDR3 is TGTGCCAGCAGCCAAGTGATCAGCTCTGGAAACACCATATATTTT. As protein: CASSQVISSGNTIYF. This chain connects TRBV4-2 to TRBJ1-3; D is unclear. Germline-derived CDR1 and CDR2 are LGHNA and YNFKEQ. This CDR3 comprises 15 residues. Trimming removed 1 base from V and 0 bases from J, with 7 bases in between.